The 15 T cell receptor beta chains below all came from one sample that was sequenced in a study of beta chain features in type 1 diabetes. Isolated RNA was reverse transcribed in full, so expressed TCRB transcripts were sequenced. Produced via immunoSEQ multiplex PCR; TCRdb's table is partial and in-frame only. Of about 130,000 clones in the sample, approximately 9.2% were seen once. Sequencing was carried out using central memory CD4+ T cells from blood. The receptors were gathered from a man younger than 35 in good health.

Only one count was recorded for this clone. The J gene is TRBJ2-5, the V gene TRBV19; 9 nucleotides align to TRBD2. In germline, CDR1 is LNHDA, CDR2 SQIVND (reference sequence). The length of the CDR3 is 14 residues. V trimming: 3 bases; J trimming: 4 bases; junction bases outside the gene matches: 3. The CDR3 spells CASSMGLARETQYF. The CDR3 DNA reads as TGTGCCAGTAGTATGGGACTAGCTCGAGAGACCCAGTACTTC.

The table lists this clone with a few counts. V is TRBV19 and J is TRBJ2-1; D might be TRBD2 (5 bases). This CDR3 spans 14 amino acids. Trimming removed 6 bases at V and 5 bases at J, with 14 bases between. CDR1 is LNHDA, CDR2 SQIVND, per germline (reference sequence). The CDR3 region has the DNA TGTGCCAGTAGGGCGTCTAGCCTTAACAATGAGCAGTTCTTC. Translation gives CASRASSLNNEQFF.

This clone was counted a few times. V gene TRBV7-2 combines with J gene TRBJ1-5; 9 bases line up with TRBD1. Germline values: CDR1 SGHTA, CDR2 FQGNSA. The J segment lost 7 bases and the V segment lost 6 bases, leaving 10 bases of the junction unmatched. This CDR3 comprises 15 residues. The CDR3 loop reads CASSLDRGSGQPQHF. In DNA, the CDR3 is TGTGCCAGCAGTCTCGACAGGGGGAGTGGGCAGCCCCAGCATTTT.

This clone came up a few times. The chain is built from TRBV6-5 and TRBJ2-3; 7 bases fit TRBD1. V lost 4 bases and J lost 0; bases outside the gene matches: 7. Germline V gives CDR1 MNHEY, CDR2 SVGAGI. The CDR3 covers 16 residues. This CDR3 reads CASSWQGELSTDTQYF. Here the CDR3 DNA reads TGTGCCAGCAGTTGGCAGGGGGAGCTGAGCACAGATACGCAGTATTTT.

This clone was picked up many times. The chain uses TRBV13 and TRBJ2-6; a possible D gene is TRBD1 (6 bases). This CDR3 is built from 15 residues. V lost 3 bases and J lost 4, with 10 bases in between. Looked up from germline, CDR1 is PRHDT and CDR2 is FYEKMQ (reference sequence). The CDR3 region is CASSFTGTGANVLTF. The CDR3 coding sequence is TGTGCCAGCAGCTTTACAGGGACCGGGGCCAACGTCCTGACTTTC.

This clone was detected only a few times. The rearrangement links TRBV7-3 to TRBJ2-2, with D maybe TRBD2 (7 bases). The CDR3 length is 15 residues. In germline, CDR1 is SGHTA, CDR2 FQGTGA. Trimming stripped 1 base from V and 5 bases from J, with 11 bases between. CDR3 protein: CASSLRAGATGELFF. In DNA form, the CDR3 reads TGTGCCAGCAGCTTAAGGGCGGGGGCAACCGGGGAGCTGTTTTTT. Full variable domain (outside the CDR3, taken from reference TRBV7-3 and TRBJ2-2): GAGVSQTPSNKVTEKGKYVELRCDPISGHTALYWYRQSLGQGPEFLIYFQGTGAADDSGLPNDRFFAVRPEGSVSTLKIQRTERGDSAVYLCASSLRAGATGELFFGEGSRLTVL.

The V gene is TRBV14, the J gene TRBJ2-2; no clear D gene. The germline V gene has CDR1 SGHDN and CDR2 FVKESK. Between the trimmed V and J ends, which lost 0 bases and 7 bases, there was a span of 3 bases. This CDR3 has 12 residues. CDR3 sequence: CASSQDVGELFF. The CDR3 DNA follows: TGTGCCAGCAGCCAAGACGTCGGGGAGCTGTTTTTT.

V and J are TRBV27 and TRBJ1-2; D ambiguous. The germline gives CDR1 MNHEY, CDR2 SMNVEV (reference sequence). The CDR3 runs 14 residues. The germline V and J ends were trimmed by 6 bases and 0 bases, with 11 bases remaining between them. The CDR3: CASRDSGSNYGYTF. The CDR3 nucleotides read TGTGCCAGCAGAGATTCGGGTTCTAACTATGGCTACACCTTC.

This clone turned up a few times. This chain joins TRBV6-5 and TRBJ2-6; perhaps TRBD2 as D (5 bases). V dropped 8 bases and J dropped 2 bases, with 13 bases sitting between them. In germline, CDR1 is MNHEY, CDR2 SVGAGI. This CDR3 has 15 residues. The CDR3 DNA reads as TGTGCCAGCCGGACGGGGAAAACTGGGGCCAACGTCCTGACTTTC. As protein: CASRTGKTGANVLTF.

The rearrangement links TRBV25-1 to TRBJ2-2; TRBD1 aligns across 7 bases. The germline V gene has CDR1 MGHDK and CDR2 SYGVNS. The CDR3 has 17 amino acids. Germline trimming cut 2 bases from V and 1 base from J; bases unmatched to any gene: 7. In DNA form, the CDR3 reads TGTGCCAGCAGTGAAGTCAGGGACAGTAAGAACACCGGGGAGCTGTTTTTT. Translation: CASSEVRDSKNTGELFF.

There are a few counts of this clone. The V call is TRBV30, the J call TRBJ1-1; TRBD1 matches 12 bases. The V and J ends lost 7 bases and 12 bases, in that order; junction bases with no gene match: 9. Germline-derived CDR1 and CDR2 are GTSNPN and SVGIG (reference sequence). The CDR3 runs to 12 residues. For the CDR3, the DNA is TGTGCCTTCCAACCGGGACAGGGGGCGACTTTCTTT. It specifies CAFQPGQGATFF.

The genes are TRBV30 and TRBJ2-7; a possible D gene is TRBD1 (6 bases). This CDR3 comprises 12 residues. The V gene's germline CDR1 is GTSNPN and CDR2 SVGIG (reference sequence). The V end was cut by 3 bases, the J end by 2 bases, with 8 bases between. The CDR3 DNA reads TGTGCCTGGAGCGCAGGGGCCTACGAGCAGTACTTC. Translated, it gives CAWSAGAYEQYF.

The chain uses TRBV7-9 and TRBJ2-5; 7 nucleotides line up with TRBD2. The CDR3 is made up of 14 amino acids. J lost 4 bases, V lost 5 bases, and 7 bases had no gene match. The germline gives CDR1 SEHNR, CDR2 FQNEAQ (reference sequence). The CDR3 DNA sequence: TGTGCCAGCAGCCCAGGGCCGGGGGGAGAGACCCAGTACTTC. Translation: CASSPGPGGETQYF.

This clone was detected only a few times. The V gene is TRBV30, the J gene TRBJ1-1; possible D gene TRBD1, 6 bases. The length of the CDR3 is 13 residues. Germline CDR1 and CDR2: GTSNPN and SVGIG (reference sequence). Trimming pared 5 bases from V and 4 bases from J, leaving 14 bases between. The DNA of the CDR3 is TGTGCCTGGGGTCGGCGAGGGGGCACTGAAGCTTTCTTT. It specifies CAWGRRGGTEAFF. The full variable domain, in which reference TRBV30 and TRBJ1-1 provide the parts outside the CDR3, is SQTIHQWPATLVQPVGSPLSLECTVEGTSNPNLYWYRQAAGRGLQLLFYSVGIGQISSEVPQNLSASRPQDRQFILSSKKLLLSDSGFYLCAWGRRGGTEAFFGQGTRLTVV.

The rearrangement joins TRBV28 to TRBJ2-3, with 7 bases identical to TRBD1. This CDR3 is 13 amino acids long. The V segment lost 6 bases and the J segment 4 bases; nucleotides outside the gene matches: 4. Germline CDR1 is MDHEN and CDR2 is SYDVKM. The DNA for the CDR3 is TGTGCCAGCAGAGGGGGCGCATCAGATACGCAGTATTTT. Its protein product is CASRGGASDTQYF.